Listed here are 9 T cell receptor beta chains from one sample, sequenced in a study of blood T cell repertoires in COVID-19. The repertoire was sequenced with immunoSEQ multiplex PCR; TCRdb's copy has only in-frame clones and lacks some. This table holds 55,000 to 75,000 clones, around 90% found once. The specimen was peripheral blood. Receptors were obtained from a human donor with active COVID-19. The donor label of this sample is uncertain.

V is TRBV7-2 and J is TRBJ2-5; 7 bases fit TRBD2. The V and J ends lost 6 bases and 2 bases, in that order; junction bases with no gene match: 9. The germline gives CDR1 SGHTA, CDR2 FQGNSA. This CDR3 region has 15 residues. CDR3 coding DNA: TGTGCCAGCAGGAAACCCGGGCGGGGGCAAGAGACCCAGTACTTC. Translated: CASRKPGRGQETQYF.

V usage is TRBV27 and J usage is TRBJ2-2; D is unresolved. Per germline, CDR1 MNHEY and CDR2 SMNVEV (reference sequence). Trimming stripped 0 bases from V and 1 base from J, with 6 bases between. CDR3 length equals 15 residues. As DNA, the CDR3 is TGTGCCAGCAGTTTATCCTTCTGGAACACCGGGGAGCTGTTTTTT. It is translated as CASSLSFWNTGELFF.

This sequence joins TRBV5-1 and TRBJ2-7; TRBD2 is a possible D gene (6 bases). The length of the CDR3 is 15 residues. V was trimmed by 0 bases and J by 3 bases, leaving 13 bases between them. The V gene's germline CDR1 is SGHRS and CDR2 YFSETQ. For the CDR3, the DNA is TGCGCCAGCAGCTTGGTGTTTGGGGGGAGCTACGAGCAGTACTTC. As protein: CASSLVFGGSYEQYF.

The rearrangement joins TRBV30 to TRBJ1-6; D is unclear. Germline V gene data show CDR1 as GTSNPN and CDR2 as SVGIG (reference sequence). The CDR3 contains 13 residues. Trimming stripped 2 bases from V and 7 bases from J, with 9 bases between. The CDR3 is CAWSREGNSPLHF. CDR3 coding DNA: TGTGCCTGGAGTAGGGAGGGAAATTCACCCCTCCACTTT.

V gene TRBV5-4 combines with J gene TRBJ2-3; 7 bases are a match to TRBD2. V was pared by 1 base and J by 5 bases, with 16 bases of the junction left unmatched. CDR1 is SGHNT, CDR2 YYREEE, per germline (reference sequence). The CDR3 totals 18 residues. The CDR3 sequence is CASSLIPGLAGERDTQYF. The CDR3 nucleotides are TGTGCCAGCAGCTTGATACCCGGGCTGGCGGGAGAACGAGATACGCAGTATTTT.

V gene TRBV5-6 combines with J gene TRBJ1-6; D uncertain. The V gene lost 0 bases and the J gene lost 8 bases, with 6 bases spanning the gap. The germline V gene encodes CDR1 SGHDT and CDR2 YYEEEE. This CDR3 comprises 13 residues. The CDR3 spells CASSLGVDSPLHF. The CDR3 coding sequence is TGTGCCAGCAGCTTGGGCGTCGATTCACCCCTCCACTTT.

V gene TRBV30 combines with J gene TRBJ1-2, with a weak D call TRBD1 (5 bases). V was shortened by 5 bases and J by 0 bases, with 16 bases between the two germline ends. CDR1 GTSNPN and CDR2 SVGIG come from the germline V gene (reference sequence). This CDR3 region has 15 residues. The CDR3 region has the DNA TGTGCCTGGTGGGGCTCCTTCCAGCCTAACTATGGCTACACCTTC. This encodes CAWWGSFQPNYGYTF.

For the CDR3, the DNA is TGTGCCAGCAGTTATGCCCTCGGGGGGCAGCCCCAGCATTTT. Translated, it gives CASSYALGGQPQHF. The rearrangement joins TRBV6-2 or TRBV6-3 to TRBJ1-5, with D possibly matching TRBD1 (5 bases). Trimming cost V 3 bases and J 7 bases, with 13 bases left between them. The V gene's germline CDR1 is MNHEY and CDR2 SVGEGT. The CDR3 covers 14 residues.

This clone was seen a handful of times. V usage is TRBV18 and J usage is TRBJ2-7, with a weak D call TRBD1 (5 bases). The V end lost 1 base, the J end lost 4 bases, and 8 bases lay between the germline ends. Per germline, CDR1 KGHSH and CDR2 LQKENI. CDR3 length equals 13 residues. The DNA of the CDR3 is TGTGCCAGCTCACCACAGGGGAAGTACGAGCAGTACTTC. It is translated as CASSPQGKYEQYF.